Listed below are T cell receptor beta chains from one sample, sequenced in a study of shared clonotypes between healthy human individuals. Produced via immunoSEQ multiplex PCR; TCRdb's table is partial and in-frame only. The profile shows approximately 2.1 million clones, 85% to 95% of them singletons. The sample comprised naive CD4+ T cells from PBMCs. The receptor set was obtained from a man between 18 and 29 years old in good health. Some clones in this sample may be carry-over from other donors' samples. Each CDR3 is given with its conserved first and last residue. The D gene is left open where the match is weak. Expanded clones are given a class, and other clones once, few, many or no size at all.

V,size,D,J,CDR3,DNA
TRBV5-1,NA,TRBD2,TRBJ2-1,CASSLVPAGAVQFF,TGCGCCAGCAGCTTGGTCCCAGCGGGAGCGGTGCAGTTCTTC
TRBV7-2,NA,NA,TRBJ1-2,CASSLTTTVNYGYTF,TGTGCCAGCAGCTTAACTACTACGGTAAACTATGGCTACACCTTC
TRBV6-5,once,TRBD1,TRBJ2-7,CASSLNRGSYEQYF,TGTGCCAGCAGCCTTAACAGGGGCTCCTACGAGCAGTACTTC
TRBV30,NA,NA,TRBJ1-1,CAWIGDSTEAFF,TGTGCCTGGATTGGTGATAGCACTGAAGCTTTCTTT
TRBV11-3,once,NA,TRBJ2-7,CASSLGGAGEQYF,TGTGCCAGCAGCTTAGGAGGCGCAGGGGAGCAGTACTTC
TRBV5-1,NA,NA,TRBJ2-3,CASSDSGSADTQYF,TGCGCCAGCAGCGACTCAGGGAGCGCGGATACGCAGTATTTT
TRBV27,NA,NA,TRBJ2-5,CASSGLWWETQYF,TGTGCCAGCAGCGGGCTCTGGTGGGAGACCCAGTACTTC
TRBV9,NA,NA,TRBJ2-7,CASSPRGDSLYEQYF,TGTGCCAGCAGCCCTCGAGGGGACTCCCTTTACGAGCAGTACTTC
TRBV7-2,NA,TRBD2,TRBJ2-7,CASSPRLAGAHEQYF,TGTGCCAGCAGCCCCCGCCTAGCGGGAGCCCACGAGCAGTACTTC
TRBV19,NA,NA,TRBJ1-1,CASSNHNEAFF,TGTGCCAGTAGTAACCACAACGAGGCTTTCTTT
TRBV6-6,NA,NA,TRBJ1-3,CASRNHNRVTGNTIYF,TGTGCCAGTAGAAATCACAACAGGGTTACAGGAAACACCATATATTTT
TRBV9,NA,TRBD2,TRBJ2-3,CASSVAAGASDTQYF,TGTGCCAGCAGCGTAGCGGCGGGAGCTTCAGATACGCAGTATTTT
TRBV6-1,NA,TRBD1,TRBJ1-1,CASSENRGFTEAFF,TGTGCCAGCAGTGAAAACAGGGGATTCACTGAAGCTTTCTTT
TRBV9,NA,NA,TRBJ1-4,CASSGAGGIGNEKLFF,TGTGCCAGCAGCGGCGCGGGGGGAATTGGTAATGAAAAACTGTTTTTT
TRBV6-5,once,NA,TRBJ2-7,CASSSPGQGSYEQYF,TGTGCCAGCAGTTCCCCCGGGCAGGGTTCCTACGAGCAGTACTTC
TRBV5-4,NA,TRBD2,TRBJ2-3,CASSLEVSGRAAFTQYF,TGTGCCAGCAGCTTGGAGGTTAGCGGGAGGGCCGCCTTTACGCAGTATTTT